Listed here are 26 T cell receptor beta chains from one sample, sequenced in a study of shared clonotypes between healthy human individuals. Data came from immunoSEQ multiplex PCR; TCRdb stores just in-frame clones and leaves some out. The data hold some 470,000 clones, with over 60% observed a single time. Material: PBMCs. Receptor source: a woman aged 40 to 55 in good health. Some clones in this sample may be carry-over from other donors' samples.

The chain is built from TRBV2 and TRBJ1-4; 9 bases fit TRBD1. The V and J ends lost 6 bases and 7 bases, in that order; junction bases with no gene match: 6. The CDR3 sequence is 14 residues long. Germline loops: CDR1 SNHLY, CDR2 FYNNEI. The chain's CDR3 is CASSAQGAVEKLFF. The CDR3 coding sequence is TGTGCCAGCAGCGCACAGGGGGCGGTTGAAAAACTGTTTTTT.

The chain employs TRBV15 and TRBJ1-5, with 7 bases that match TRBD1. Germline V gene data show CDR1 as LNHNV and CDR2 as YYDKDF (reference sequence). With V trimmed by 6 bases and J by 2 bases, 16 bases remained unmatched. This CDR3 spans 18 amino acids. CDR3 coding DNA: TGTGCCACCAGGTGGGGACAGTCCCAAAAAAGCGGCAATCAGCCCCAGCATTTT. Its translation: CATRWGQSQKSGNQPQHF.

This rearrangement joins TRBV7-3 to TRBJ2-5; 14 positions agree with TRBD2. CDR1 is SGHTA and CDR2 is FQGTGA in the germline V gene. Trimming took 5 bases from V and 2 from J; bases not matched to a gene: 4. The CDR3 is 16 residues long. CDR3 DNA: TGTGCCAGCAGCCCCGGACTAGCGGGAGGACAAGAGACCCAGTACTTC. It translates to CASSPGLAGGQETQYF.

Worth noting for this clone: The identical CDR3 is also encoded by other nucleotide sequences in the sample. The chain joins TRBV7-2 to TRBJ2-2, with 7 bases lining up with TRBD1. With 5 bases clipped from V and 2 bases from J, the junction kept 2 bases outside the gene matches. From germline, CDR1 is SGHTA and CDR2 FQGNSA. This CDR3 is built from 14 residues. The CDR3 sequence is CASSRDRNTGELFF. DNA for the CDR3: TGTGCCAGCAGCCGGGACAGAAACACCGGGGAGCTGTTTTTT.

The chain combines TRBV19 with TRBJ2-4; either TRBD1 or TRBD2 may fit D (5 bases each). Germline CDR1 and CDR2: LNHDA and SQIVND (reference sequence). This CDR3 has 16 residues. Trimming took 2 bases from V and 1 from J, leaving 12 bases between them. CDR3 nucleotides: TGTGCCAGTAGTATACAGGGACGTGAGGCCAAAAACATTCAGTACTTC. It encodes CASSIQGREAKNIQYF.

The genes are TRBV5-4 and TRBJ1-2; 7 bases agree with TRBD1. In germline, CDR1 is SGHNT, CDR2 YYREEE (reference sequence). V trimming: 0 bases; J trimming: 4 bases; junction bases outside the gene matches: 9. The CDR3 is 16 residues long. This CDR3 is CASSLGGFGTAYGYTF. The CDR3 region has the DNA TGTGCCAGCAGCTTGGGGGGGTTCGGGACAGCCTATGGCTACACCTTC.

The sample holds a few counts of this clone. At one of its ends the junction is not consistent with the germline gene, which may arise from a read error. The V and J genes are TRBV6-6 and TRBJ2-2; D gene uncertain. The CDR3 has 16 amino acids. Germline V gene lookup returns CDR1 MNHNY and CDR2 SVGAGI (reference sequence). CDR3 sequence: CASSDSAESNTGELFF. CDR3 nucleotide sequence: TGTGCCAGCAGTGACTCGGCGGAGTCCAACACCGGGGAGCTGTTTTTT.

Turning to this clone: One base away lies a much larger clone, so this may be a sequencing read error. The same CDR3 is also encoded by other DNA sequences in this sample. The chain joins TRBV30 to TRBJ2-5; TRBD2 aligns across 7 bases. Germline V gene lookup returns CDR1 GTSNPN and CDR2 SVGIG (reference sequence). The CDR3 sequence is 18 residues long. The V segment lost 3 bases and the J segment 2 bases; nucleotides outside the gene matches: 18. The CDR3 DNA reads TGTGCCTGGAGCCGAAAAGACCTGCCGGGACTACCGCAAGAGACCCAGTACTTC. Translating gives CAWSRKDLPGLPQETQYF.

This clone occurred many times. This rearrangement joins TRBV7-6 to TRBJ2-7; 10 bases are a match to TRBD1. Looked up from germline, CDR1 is SGHVS and CDR2 is FNYEAQ. This CDR3 region has 15 residues. The junction had 8 bases not matched to a gene; V was cut back by 4 bases and J by 5 bases. The CDR3 bases are TGTGCCAGCAGCTCGCAGGGGACAGGGGCCCACGAGCAGTACTTC. Protein: CASSSQGTGAHEQYF.

The V and J genes are TRBV5-6 and TRBJ2-7; TRBD2 aligns across 9 bases. CDR3 length: 14 amino acids. V was clipped by 1 base and J by 2 bases; unmatched bases: 1. Germline V lookup: CDR1 SGHDT, CDR2 YYEEEE. DNA for the CDR3: TGTGCCAGCAGCTTGCGCGGGAGGGCCTACGAGCAGTACTTC. This sequence encodes CASSLRGRAYEQYF.

The chain carries TRBV9 and TRBJ2-1; D possibly corresponds to TRBD2 (6 bases). V lost 0 bases to trimming and J lost 6 bases, with 10 bases between them. The CDR3 has 14 amino acids. Germline V gene data show CDR1 as SGDLS and CDR2 as YYNGEE. CDR3: CASSVGGVGNEQFF. As DNA, the CDR3 is TGTGCCAGCAGCGTAGGCGGGGTTGGCAATGAGCAGTTCTTC.

The chain is built from TRBV5-1 and TRBJ2-7; 11 bases fit TRBD2. The CDR3 is 16 amino acids. Per the germline V gene, CDR1 is SGHRS and CDR2 is YFSETQ. Losses at the gene ends were 3 bases for V and 0 bases for J; bases not matched to a gene: 5. The CDR3 protein is CASSWGLAVSSYEQYF. DNA of the CDR3: TGCGCCAGCAGCTGGGGACTAGCGGTCTCCTCCTACGAGCAGTACTTC. The variable domain in full, with the rest retrieved from reference TRBV5-1 and TRBJ2-7, is KAGVTQTPRYLIKTRGQQVTLSCSPISGHRSVSWYQQTPGQGLQFLFEYFSETQRNKGNFPGRFSGRQFSNSRSEMNVSTLELGDSALYLCASSWGLAVSSYEQYFGPGTRLTVT.

J is TRBJ2-1 and V is TRBV5-4, with D possibly being TRBD2 (6 bases). The CDR3 length is 16 residues. Germline V gene lookup returns CDR1 SGHNT and CDR2 YYREEE (reference sequence). Trimming left V 4 bases short and J 2 bases short, with 16 bases between. CDR3 nucleotide sequence: TGTGCCAGCAGCCTCTTCGTGGGGGGAACCTACAATGAGCAGTTCTTC. Its protein is CASSLFVGGTYNEQFF.

This clone showed up many times. The chain links TRBV6-4 to TRBJ2-2, with D possibly matching TRBD2 (6 bases). The CDR3 runs to 13 residues. The germline V gene encodes CDR1 MRHNA and CDR2 SNTAGT. Trimming removed 3 bases from V and 4 bases from J, with 6 bases in between. In DNA, the CDR3 is TGTGCCAGCAGTGAGGAGGGCACCGGGGAGCTGTTTTTT. It encodes CASSEEGTGELFF.

This clone was observed a few times. The chain joins TRBV2 to TRBJ1-5; D is uncertain. Germline lookup yields CDR1 SNHLY and CDR2 FYNNEI. The CDR3 runs to 16 residues. The V end lost 6 bases, the J end lost 10 bases, and 25 bases lay between the germline ends. The CDR3 nucleotides are TGTGCCAGCAGGCCAAGTCTACAAACCCCAGCATCCCCCCAGCATTTT. It specifies CASRPSLQTPASPQHF. The complete variable domain, with remaining parts taken from reference TRBV2 and TRBJ1-5, reads EPEVTQTPSHQVTQMGQEVILRCVPISNHLYFYWYRQILGQKVEFLVSFYNNEISEKSEIFDDQFSVERPDGSNFTLKIRSTKLEDSAMYFCASRPSLQTPASPQHFGDGTRLSIL.

The V gene is TRBV29-1, the J gene TRBJ2-2; TRBD2 aligns across 12 bases. V lost 6 bases to trimming and J lost 7 bases; unmatched junction nucleotides: 6. The CDR3 is made up of 14 amino acids. The germline gives CDR1 SQVTM, CDR2 ANQGSEA. The CDR3 nucleotides read TGCAGCGTCGGCGGACTAGCGGGGATCGGGGAGCTGTTTTTT. Translating gives CSVGGLAGIGELFF.

Details on this clone: This may be a read error: a much more frequent sequence differs by one nucleotide. The chain has TRBV29-1 and TRBJ1-1, with TRBD1 as a possible D gene (5 bases). Trimming shortened V by 7 bases and J by 0 bases, and 12 bases separated the two germline ends. Germline lookup yields CDR1 SQVTM and CDR2 ANQGSEA. The CDR3 is 13 amino acids. The CDR3 bases are TGCAGCGCATCGACAGCCATGAACACTGAAGCTTTCTTT. It is translated as CSASTAMNTEAFF.

A remark on this clone: This specimen includes other DNA sequences encoding the same CDR3. The chain has TRBV5-4 and TRBJ2-4, with D maybe TRBD2 (6 bases). The CDR3 totals 16 residues. V shed 0 bases and J shed 0 bases, with 10 bases lying between them. The germline V gene encodes CDR1 SGHNT and CDR2 YYREEE (reference sequence). The chain's CDR3 is CASSLGAGGAKNIQYF. DNA for the CDR3: TGTGCCAGCAGCTTGGGGGCCGGGGGAGCCAAAAACATTCAGTACTTC. Full variable domain (remainder filled in from reference TRBV5-4 and TRBJ2-4): ETGVTQSPTHLIKTRGQQVTLRCSSQSGHNTVSWYQQALGQGPQFIFQYYREEENGRGNFPPRFSGLQFPNYSSELNVNALELDDSALYLCASSLGAGGAKNIQYFGAGTRLSVL.

V usage is TRBV28 and J usage is TRBJ1-3; D might be TRBD1 (5 bases). Per germline, CDR1 MDHEN and CDR2 SYDVKM. The ends were cut back, 4 bases at V and 0 bases at J, with 19 bases in the middle. The CDR3 spans 18 residues. The chain's CDR3 is CASSSLLGRGISGNTIYF. Here the CDR3 DNA reads TGTGCCAGCAGTTCCCTCCTCGGGAGGGGAATCTCTGGAAACACCATATATTTT.

V is TRBV5-4 and J is TRBJ2-1; TRBD2 matches at 12 bases. Germline CDR1 is SGHNT and CDR2 is YYREEE (reference sequence). After removal of 2 bases from V and 5 bases from J, the junction contained 11 bases not matched to a gene. The CDR3 covers 18 residues. The CDR3 sequence is CASSFGTSGQRPNNEQFF. In DNA form, the CDR3 reads TGTGCCAGCAGCTTCGGGACTAGCGGGCAAAGACCTAACAATGAGCAGTTCTTC.

On this clone: This could be a read error, since a much larger clone is one nucleotide away. The chain carries TRBV27 and TRBJ1-2, with D hard to call. V was trimmed by 5 bases and J by 1 base, leaving 2 bases between them. Germline V CDR1 and CDR2: MNHEY, SMNVEV (reference sequence). CDR3 size: 11 residues. CDR3 bases: TGTGCCAGCAGTGATAACTATGGCTACACCTTC. Its translation is CASSDNYGYTF.

The gene calls are TRBV28 and TRBJ1-2; TRBD1 matches at 7 bases. The ends lost 5 bases at V and 6 bases at J; junction bases unmatched: 18. This CDR3 contains 17 residues. The germline gives CDR1 MDHEN, CDR2 SYDVKM. CDR3 DNA sequence: TGTGCCAGCAGTCTACTGACTTTGACAGGGAGAGGTAATGGCTACACCTTC. Translation: CASSLLTLTGRGNGYTF.

In this sample, this clone turned up once. V usage is TRBV28 and J usage is TRBJ2-5; TRBD2 agrees at 9 bases. V gave up 3 bases and J gave up 2 bases; unmatched junction bases: 16. The CDR3 totals 19 residues. Germline V gene data show CDR1 as MDHEN and CDR2 as SYDVKM. CDR3 region: CASSFLREGLPLLQETQYF. The CDR3 DNA sequence: TGTGCCAGCAGTTTTTTGCGGGAGGGCCTTCCCTTGCTACAAGAGACCCAGTACTTC.

This clone was picked up many times. The V call is TRBV6-5, the J call TRBJ2-7; a weak D match, TRBD1 (6 bases). Trimming shortened V by 2 bases and J by 3 bases, and 14 bases separated the two germline ends. CDR1 is MNHEY and CDR2 is SVGAGI in the germline V gene. The CDR3 is 15 amino acids. The DNA for the CDR3 is TGTGCCAGCAGTTACGGCAGGGGTTCTTTCTACGAGCAGTACTTC. Translation gives CASSYGRGSFYEQYF.

The V and J genes are TRBV11-2 and TRBJ2-7; D is unresolved. Trimming took off 3 bases at V and 2 bases at J, with 14 bases between the two ends. The CDR3 spans 15 residues. Germline loops: CDR1 SGHAT, CDR2 FQNNGV. The CDR3 DNA reads TGTGCCAGCAGCTTGTGGGGTGCAGATACCTACGAGCAGTACTTC. Translating gives CASSLWGADTYEQYF.

The table lists this clone with a count of one. This chain uses TRBV5-5 with TRBJ2-5; D is unclear. The V gene's germline CDR1 is SGHKS and CDR2 YYEKEE (reference sequence). V lost 0 bases, J lost 1 base, and 1 base lay in between. CDR3 length: 12 residues. CDR3 nucleotides: TGTGCCAGCAGCTTGGTCCAAGAGACCCAGTACTTC. Its translation: CASSLVQETQYF. Full variable domain (outside the CDR3, taken from reference TRBV5-5 and TRBJ2-5): DAGVTQSPTHLIKTRGQQVTLRCSPISGHKSVSWYQQVLGQGPQFIFQYYEKEERGRGNFPDRFSARQFPNYSSELNVNALLLGDSALYLCASSLVQETQYFGPGTRLLVL.